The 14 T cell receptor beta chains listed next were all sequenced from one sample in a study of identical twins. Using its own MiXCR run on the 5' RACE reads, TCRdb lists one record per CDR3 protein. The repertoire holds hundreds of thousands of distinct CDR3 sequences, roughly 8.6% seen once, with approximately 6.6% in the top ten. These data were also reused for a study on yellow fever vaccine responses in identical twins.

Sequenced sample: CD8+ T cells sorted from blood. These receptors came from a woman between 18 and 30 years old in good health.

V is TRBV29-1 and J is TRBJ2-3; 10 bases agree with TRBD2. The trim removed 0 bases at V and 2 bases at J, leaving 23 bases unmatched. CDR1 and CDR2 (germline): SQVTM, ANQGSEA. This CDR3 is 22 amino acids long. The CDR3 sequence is CSVEDYAELAGGPGPFTDTQYF. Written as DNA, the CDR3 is TGCAGCGTTGAAGATTACGCGGAATTAGCGGGAGGTCCGGGTCCTTTCACAGATACGCAGTATTTT.

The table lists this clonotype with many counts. CDR3 in amino acids: CASTMLGDRVYNEQFF. DNA of the CDR3: TGCGCCAGCACTATGTTAGGGGACAGGGTTTACAATGAGCAGTTCTTC. This rearrangement joins TRBV5-1 to TRBJ2-1; the match to TRBD1 covers 9 bases. CDR3 length: 16 residues. With 6 bases clipped from V and 4 bases from J, the junction kept 11 bases outside the gene matches. Germline CDR1 and CDR2: SGHRS and YFSETQ.

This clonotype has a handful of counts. CDR3 in amino acids: CASLKTGNIDTQYF. The CDR3, as DNA: TGTGCCAGCTTGAAGACAGGGAATATAGATACGCAGTATTTT. The chain carries TRBV7-8 and TRBJ2-3, with 7 positions matching TRBD1. The CDR3 loop spans 14 amino acids. The germline CDR1 and CDR2 sequences are SGHVS and FQNEAQ. V gave up 8 bases and J gave up 5 bases; unmatched junction bases: 10.

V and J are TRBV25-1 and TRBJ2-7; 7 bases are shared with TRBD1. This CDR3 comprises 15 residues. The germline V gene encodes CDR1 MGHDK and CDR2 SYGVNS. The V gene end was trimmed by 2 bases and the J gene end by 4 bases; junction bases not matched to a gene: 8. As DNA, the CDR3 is TGTGCCAGCAGTGAACTGCAGGGGGATTGGTACGAGCAGTACTTC. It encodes CASSELQGDWYEQYF.

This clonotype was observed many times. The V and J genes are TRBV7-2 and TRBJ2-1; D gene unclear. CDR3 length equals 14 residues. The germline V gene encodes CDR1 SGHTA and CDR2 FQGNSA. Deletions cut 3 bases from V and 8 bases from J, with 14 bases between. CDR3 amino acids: CASSFEVRSDEQFF. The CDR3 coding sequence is TGTGCCAGCAGCTTCGAAGTGCGGAGCGATGAGCAGTTCTTC.

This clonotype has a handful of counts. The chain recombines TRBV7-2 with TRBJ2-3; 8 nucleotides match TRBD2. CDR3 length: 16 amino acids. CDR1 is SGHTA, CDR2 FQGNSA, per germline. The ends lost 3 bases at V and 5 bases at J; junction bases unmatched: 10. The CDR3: CASSFRNRLAGDTQYF. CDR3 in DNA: TGTGCCAGCAGCTTCCGGAACCGGCTAGCGGGAGATACGCAGTATTTT.

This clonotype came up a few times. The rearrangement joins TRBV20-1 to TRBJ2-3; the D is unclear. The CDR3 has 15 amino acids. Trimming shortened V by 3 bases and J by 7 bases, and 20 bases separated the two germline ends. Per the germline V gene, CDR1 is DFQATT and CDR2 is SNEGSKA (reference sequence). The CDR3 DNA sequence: TGCAGTGCTAGCAGTAGCCTGGATTCCCTAAATACGCAGTATTTT. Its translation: CSASSSLDSLNTQYF.

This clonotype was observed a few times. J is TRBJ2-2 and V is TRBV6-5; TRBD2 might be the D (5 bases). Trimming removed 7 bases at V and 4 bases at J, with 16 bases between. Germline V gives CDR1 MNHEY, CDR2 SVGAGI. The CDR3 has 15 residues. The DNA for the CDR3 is TGTGCCAGCAACAGAGCCGGGGTAGGCACCGGGGAGCTGTTTTTT. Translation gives CASNRAGVGTGELFF.

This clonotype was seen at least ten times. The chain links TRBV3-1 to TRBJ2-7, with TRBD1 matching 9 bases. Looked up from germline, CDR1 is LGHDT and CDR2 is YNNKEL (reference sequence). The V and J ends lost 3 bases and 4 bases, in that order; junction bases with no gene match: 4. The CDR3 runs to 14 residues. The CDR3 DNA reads TGTGCCAGCAGCCAGACAGGGGGGCAATACGAGCAGTACTTC. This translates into CASSQTGGQYEQYF.

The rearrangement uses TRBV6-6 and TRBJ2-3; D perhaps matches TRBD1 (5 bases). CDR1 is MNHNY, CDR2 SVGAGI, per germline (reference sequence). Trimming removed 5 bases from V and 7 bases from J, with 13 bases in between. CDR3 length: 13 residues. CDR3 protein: CASSGDDRNTQYF. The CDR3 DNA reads TGTGCCAGCAGTGGGGATGACAGAAATACGCAGTATTTT.

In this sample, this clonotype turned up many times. CDR3: CASSFGAKRDEQYF. CDR3 nucleotide sequence: TGTGCCAGCAGTTTTGGCGCAAAAAGGGACGAGCAGTACTTC. The rearrangement joins TRBV27 to TRBJ2-7; D is uncertain. V was clipped by 3 bases and J by 5 bases, with 14 bases between them. Germline V gives CDR1 MNHEY, CDR2 SMNVEV (reference sequence). The CDR3 extends over 14 amino acids.

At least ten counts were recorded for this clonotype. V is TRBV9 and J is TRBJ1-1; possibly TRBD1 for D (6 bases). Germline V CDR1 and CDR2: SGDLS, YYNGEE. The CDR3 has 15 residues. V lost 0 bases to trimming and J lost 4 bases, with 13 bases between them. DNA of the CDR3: TGTGCCAGCAGCGTAGACGGGGGGCGAGGCACTGAAGCTTTCTTT. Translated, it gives CASSVDGGRGTEAFF.

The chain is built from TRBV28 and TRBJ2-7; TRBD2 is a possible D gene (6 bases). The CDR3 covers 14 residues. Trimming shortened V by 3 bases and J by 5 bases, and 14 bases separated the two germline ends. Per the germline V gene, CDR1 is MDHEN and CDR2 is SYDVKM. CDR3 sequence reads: CASSFYAGRNEQYF. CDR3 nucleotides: TGTGCCAGCAGTTTTTACGCGGGAAGGAACGAGCAGTACTTC. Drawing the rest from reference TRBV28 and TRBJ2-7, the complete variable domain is DVKVTQSSRYLVKRTGEKVFLECVQDMDHENMFWYRQDPGLGLRLIYFSYDVKMKEKGDIPEGYSVSREKKERFSLILESASTNQTSMYLCASSFYAGRNEQYFGPGTRLTVT.

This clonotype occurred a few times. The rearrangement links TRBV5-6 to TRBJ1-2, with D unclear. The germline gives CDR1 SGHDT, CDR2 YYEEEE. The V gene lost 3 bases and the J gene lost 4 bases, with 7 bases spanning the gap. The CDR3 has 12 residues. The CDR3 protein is CASSSLSYGYTF. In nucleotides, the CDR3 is TGTGCCAGCAGCTCCTTAAGCTATGGCTACACCTTC.